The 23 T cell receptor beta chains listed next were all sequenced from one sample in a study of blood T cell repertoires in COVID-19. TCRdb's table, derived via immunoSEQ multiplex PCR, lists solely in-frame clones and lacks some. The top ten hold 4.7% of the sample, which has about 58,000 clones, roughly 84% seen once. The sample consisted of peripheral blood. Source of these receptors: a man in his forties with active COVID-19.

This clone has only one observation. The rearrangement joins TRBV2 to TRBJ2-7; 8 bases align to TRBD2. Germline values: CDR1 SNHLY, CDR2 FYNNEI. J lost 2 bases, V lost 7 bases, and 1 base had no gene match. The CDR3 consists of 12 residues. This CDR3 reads CASKREPYEQYF. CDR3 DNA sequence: TGTGCCAGCAAGCGGGAGCCCTACGAGCAGTACTTC.

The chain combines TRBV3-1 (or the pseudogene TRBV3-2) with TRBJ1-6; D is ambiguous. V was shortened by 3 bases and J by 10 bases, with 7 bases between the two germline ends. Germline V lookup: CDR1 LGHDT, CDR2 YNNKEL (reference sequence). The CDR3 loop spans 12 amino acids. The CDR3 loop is CASSHQESPLHF. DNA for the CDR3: TGTGCCAGCAGCCATCAGGAATCACCCCTCCACTTT.

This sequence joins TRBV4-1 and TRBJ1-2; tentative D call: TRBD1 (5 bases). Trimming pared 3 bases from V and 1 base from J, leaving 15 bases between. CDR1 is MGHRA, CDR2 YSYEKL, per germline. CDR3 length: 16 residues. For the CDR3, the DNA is TGCGCCAGCAGCCAGGGGGGAAACAGCTTTAACTATGGCTACACCTTC. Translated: CASSQGGNSFNYGYTF.

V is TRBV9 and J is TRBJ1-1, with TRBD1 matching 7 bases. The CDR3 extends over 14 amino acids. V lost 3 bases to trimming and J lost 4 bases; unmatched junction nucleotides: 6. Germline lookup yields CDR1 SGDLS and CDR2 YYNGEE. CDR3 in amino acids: CASSAAAGGTEAFF. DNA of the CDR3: TGTGCCAGCAGCGCCGCGGCAGGGGGCACTGAAGCTTTCTTT.

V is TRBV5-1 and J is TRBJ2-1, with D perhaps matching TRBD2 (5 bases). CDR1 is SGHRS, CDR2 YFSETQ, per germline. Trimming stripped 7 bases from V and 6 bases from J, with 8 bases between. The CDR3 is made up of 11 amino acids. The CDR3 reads CASGRGNEQFF. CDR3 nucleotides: TGCGCCAGCGGTCGGGGCAATGAGCAGTTCTTC.

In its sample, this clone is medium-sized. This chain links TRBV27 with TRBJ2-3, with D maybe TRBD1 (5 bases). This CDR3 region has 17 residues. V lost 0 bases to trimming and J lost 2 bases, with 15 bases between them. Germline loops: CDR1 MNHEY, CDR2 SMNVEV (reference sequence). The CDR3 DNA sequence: TGTGCCAGCAGTTTATCGGCAGGGATAATCCCCACAGATACGCAGTATTTT. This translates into CASSLSAGIIPTDTQYF.

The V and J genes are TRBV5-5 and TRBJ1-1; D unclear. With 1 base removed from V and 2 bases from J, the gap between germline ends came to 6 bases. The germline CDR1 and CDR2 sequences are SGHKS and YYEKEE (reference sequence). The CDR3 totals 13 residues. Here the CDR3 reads CASSLNRNTEAFF. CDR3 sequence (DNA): TGTGCCAGCAGCTTGAACAGAAACACTGAAGCTTTCTTT.

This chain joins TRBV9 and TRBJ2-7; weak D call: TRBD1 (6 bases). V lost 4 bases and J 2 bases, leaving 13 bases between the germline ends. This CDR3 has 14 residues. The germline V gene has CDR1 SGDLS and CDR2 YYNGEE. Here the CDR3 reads CASSPWDTPYEQYF. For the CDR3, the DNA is TGTGCCAGCAGCCCCTGGGACACCCCCTACGAGCAGTACTTC.

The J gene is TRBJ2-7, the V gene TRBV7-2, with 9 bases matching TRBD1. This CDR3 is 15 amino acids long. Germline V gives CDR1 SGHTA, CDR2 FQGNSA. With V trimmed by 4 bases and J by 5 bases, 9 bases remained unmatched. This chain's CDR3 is CASSWGQGTMDEQYF. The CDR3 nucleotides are TGTGCCAGCAGCTGGGGACAGGGTACTATGGACGAGCAGTACTTC.

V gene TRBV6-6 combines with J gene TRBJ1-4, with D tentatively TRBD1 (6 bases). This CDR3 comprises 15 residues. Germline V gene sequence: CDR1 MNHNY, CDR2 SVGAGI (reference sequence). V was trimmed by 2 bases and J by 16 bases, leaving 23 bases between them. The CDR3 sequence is CASSYPNDSGQTAFF. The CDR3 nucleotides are TGTGCCAGCAGTTACCCTAATGACTCGGGACAAACGGCGTTTTTT.

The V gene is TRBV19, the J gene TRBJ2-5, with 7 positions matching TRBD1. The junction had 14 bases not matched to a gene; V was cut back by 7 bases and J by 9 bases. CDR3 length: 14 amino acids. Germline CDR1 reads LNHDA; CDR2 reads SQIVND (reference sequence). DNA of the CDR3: TGTGCCAGTACCCCTCCTCGACAGGGTGTGGCCCAGTACTTC. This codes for CASTPPRQGVAQYF.

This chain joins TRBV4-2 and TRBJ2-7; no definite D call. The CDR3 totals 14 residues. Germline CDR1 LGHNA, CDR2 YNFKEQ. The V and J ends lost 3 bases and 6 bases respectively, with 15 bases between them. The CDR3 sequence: CASSQESLGGEQYF. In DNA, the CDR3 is TGTGCCAGCAGCCAGGAATCCCTCGGCGGCGAGCAGTACTTC.

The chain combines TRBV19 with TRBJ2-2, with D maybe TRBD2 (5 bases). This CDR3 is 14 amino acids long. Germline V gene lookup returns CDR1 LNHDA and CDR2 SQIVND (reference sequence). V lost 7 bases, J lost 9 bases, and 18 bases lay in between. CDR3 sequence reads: CASTIGVISRELFF. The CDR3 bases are TGTGCCAGTACCATCGGGGTTATCTCCCGGGAGCTGTTTTTT.

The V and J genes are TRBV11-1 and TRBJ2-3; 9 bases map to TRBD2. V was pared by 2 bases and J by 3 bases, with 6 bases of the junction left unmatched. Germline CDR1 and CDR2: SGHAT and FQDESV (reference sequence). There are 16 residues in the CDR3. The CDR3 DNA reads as TGTGCCAGCAGCTTAATAGCGGGAGCTTGGACAGATACGCAGTATTTT. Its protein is CASSLIAGAWTDTQYF.

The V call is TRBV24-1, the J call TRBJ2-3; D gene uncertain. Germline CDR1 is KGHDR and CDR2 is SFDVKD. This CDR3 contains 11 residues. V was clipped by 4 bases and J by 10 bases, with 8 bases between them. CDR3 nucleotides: TGTGCCACCAGTGACTCGGGTGCGCAGTATTTT. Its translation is CATSDSGAQYF.

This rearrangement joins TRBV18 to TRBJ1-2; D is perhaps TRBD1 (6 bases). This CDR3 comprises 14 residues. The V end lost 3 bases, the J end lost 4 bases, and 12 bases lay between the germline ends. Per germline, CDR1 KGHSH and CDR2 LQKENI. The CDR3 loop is CASSPTGLGYGYTF. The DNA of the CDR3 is TGTGCCAGCTCACCGACAGGCCTCGGCTATGGCTACACCTTC.

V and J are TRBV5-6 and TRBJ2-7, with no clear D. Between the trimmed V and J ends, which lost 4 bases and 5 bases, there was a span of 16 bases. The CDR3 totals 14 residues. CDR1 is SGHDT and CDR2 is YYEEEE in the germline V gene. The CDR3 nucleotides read TGTGCCAGCAGCCGTCCCTGGCAGATAAACGAGCAGTACTTC. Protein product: CASSRPWQINEQYF.

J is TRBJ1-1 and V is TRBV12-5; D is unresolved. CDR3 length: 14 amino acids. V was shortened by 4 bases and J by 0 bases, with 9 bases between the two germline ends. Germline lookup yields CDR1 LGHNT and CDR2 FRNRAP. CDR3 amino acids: CASGWSTMNTEAFF. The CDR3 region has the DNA TGTGCTAGTGGTTGGAGCACCATGAACACTGAAGCTTTCTTT.

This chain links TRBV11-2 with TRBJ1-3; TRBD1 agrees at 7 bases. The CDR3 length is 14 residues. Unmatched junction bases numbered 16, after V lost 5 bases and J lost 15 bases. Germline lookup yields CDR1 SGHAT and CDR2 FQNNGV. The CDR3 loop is CASSRYIYRGAEYF. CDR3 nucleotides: TGTGCCAGCAGCCGATACATTTACAGGGGCGCCGAATATTTT.

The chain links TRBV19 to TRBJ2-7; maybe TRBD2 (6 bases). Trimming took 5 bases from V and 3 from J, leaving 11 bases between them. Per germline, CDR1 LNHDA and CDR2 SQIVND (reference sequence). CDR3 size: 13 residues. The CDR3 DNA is TGTGCCAGTAGTGTCCCCGGGAGCTACGAGCAGTACTTC. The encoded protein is CASSVPGSYEQYF.

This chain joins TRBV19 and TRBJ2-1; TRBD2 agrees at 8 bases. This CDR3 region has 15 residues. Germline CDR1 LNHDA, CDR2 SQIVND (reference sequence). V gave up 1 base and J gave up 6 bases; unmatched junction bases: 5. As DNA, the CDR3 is TGTGCCAGTAGTATAGGTGGCGGGAGGACCAATGAGCAGTTCTTC. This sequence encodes CASSIGGGRTNEQFF.

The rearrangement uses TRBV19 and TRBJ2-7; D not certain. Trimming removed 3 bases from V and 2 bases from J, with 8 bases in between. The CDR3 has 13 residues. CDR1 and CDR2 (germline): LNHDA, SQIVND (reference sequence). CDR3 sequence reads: CASSIQVPYEQYF. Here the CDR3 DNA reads TGTGCCAGTAGTATCCAGGTACCCTACGAGCAGTACTTC.

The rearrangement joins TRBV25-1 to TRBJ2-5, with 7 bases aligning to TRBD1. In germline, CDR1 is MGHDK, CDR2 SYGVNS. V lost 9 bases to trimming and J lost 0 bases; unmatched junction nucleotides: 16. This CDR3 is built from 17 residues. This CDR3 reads CASSRGQQLLYQETQYF. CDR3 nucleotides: TGTGCCAGTTCTAGGGGGCAACAGCTTTTGTACCAAGAGACCCAGTACTTC.